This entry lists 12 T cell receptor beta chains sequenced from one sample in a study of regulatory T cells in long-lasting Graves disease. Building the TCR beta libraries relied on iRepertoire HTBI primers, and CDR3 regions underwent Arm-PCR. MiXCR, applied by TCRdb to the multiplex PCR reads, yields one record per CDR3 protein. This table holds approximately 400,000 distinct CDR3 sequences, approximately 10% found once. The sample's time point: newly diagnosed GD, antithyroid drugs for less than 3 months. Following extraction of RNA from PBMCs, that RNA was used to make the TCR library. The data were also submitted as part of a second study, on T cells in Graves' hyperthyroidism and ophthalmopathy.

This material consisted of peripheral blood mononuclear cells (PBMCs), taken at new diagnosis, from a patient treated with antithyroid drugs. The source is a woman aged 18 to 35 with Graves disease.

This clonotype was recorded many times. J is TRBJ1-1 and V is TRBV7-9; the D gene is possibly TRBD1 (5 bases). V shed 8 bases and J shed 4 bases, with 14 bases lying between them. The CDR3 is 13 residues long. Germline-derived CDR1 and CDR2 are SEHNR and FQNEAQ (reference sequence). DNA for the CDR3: TGTGCCAGCGGAGGGGTGTTAGGCACTGAAGCTTTCTTT. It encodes CASGGVLGTEAFF.

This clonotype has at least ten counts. The CDR3 DNA reads TGCAGTGCTGGGCGACAGTTTAGCAATCAGCCCCAGCATTTT. Its protein product is CSAGRQFSNQPQHF. The chain combines TRBV20-1 with TRBJ1-5, with D maybe TRBD1 (5 bases). This CDR3 has 14 amino acids. Deletions cut 5 bases from V and 0 bases from J, with 11 bases between. CDR1 DFQATT and CDR2 SNEGSKA come from the germline V gene (reference sequence).

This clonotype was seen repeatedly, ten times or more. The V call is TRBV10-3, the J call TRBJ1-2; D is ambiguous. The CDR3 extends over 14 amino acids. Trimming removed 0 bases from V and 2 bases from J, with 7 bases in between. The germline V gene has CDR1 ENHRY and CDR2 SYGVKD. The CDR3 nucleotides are TGTGCCATCAGTGAGTCCGGCAGGAACTATGGCTACACCTTC. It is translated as CAISESGRNYGYTF.

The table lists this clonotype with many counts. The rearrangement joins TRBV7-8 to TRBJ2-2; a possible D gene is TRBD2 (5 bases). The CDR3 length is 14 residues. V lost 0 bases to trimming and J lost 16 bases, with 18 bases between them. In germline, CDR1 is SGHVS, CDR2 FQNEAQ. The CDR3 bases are TGTGCCAGCAGCTTAGCTCGGACGGGGTACTATCCGTTTTTT. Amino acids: CASSLARTGYYPFF.

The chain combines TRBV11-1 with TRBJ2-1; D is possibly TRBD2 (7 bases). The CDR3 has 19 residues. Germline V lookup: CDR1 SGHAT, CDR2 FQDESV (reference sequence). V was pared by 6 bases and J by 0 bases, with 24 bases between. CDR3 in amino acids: CASRRRGGTTENSYNEQFF. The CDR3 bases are TGTGCCAGCAGGCGAAGGGGGGGCACTACGGAGAACTCCTACAATGAGCAGTTCTTC.

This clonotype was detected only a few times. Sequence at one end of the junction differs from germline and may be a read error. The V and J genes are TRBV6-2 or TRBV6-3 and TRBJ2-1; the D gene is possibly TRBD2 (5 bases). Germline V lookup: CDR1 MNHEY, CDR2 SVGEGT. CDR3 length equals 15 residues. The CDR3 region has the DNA TGTGCCAGCAGACACGGGGTCAGCTCCTACAATGAGCGGTTCTTC. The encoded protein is CASRHGVSSYNERFF.

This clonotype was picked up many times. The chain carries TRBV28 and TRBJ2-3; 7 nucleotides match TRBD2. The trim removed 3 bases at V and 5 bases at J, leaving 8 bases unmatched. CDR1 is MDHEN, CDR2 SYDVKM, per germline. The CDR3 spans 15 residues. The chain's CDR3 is CASSLGGSLGDTQYF. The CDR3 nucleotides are TGTGCCAGCAGTTTGGGCGGGAGCTTGGGAGATACGCAGTATTTT.

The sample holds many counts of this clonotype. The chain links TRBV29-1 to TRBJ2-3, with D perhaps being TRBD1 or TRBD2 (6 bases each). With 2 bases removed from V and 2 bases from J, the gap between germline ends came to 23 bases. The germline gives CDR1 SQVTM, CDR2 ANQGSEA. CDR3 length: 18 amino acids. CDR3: CSVERGALVRSNTDTQYF. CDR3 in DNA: TGCAGCGTTGAAAGGGGGGCCCTGGTTAGGTCAAACACAGATACGCAGTATTTT.

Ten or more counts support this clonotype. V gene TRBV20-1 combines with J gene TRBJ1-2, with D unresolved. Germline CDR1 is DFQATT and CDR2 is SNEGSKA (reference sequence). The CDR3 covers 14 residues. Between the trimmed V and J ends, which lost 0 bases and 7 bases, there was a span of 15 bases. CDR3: CSAREEGRAIGYTF. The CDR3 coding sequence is TGCAGTGCTAGAGAAGAGGGTAGGGCCATTGGCTACACCTTC.

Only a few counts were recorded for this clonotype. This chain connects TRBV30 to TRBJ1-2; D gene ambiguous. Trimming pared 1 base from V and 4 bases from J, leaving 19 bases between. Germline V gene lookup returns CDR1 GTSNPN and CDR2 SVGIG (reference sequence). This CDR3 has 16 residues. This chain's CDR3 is CAWSGGRFEVIYGYTF. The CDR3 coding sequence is TGTGCCTGGAGTGGTGGCAGGTTCGAAGTTATCTATGGCTACACCTTC.

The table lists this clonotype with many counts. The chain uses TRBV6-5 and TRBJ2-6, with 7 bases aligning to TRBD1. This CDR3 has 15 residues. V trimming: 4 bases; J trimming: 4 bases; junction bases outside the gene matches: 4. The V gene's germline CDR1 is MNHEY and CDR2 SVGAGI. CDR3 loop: CASSSTGAGANVLTF. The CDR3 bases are TGTGCCAGCAGTTCTACAGGGGCCGGGGCCAACGTCCTGACTTTC.

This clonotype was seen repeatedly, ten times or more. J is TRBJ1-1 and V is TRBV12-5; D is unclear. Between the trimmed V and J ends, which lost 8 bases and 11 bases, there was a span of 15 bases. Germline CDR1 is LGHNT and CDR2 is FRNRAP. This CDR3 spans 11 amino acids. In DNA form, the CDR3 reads TGTGCTAGTCTAGGGTCGACTTTGGCTTTCTTT. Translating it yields CASLGSTLAFF.